These T cell receptor beta chains were read from a single sample in a study of Ad26.COV2.S vaccination and SARS-CoV-2 variants. Assay: immunoSEQ multiplex PCR; the TCRdb copy retains only in-frame clones and omits some. The sample records over 200,000 clones, 88% being singletons. Sequencing used peripheral blood, obtained in a trial of Ad26.COV2.S vaccine versus placebo. These receptors came from a person aged 18-65 years who received the Ad26.COV2.S COVID-19 vaccine or a placebo. CDR3s include the opening cysteine and the closing phenylalanine or tryptophan. A D gene is named only where the DNA matches it firmly. Clone size, where shown, is once, few, many, or a class for clones that have expanded.

j_gene: TRBJ1-6; v_gene: TRBV5-6; d_gene: -; abundance: few; CDR3nt: TGTGCCAGCAGCTGGACAAAATTAAATTCACCCCTCCACTTT; CDR3aa: CASSWTKLNSPLHF
j_gene: TRBJ1-3; v_gene: TRBV28; d_gene: -; abundance: once; CDR3nt: TGTGCCGGAGGGGATTCAGCAGGGGCCGGTACTGGAAACACCATATATTTT; CDR3aa: CAGGDSAGAGTGNTIYF
j_gene: TRBJ1-5; v_gene: TRBV27; d_gene: -; abundance: -; CDR3nt: TGTGCCAGCAGTTCCTCCCTGGACAGCCAGCCCCAGCATTTT; CDR3aa: CASSSSLDSQPQHF
j_gene: TRBJ2-3; v_gene: TRBV4-2; d_gene: -; abundance: once; CDR3nt: TGTGCCAGCAGCCAAGATTTCGGGGGAGACGCAGATACGCAGTATTTT; CDR3aa: CASSQDFGGDADTQYF
j_gene: TRBJ1-1; v_gene: TRBV5-1; d_gene: -; abundance: many; CDR3nt: TGCGCCAGCAGCAACAGGGATTTGAACACTGAAGCTTTCTTT; CDR3aa: CASSNRDLNTEAFF
j_gene: TRBJ2-3; v_gene: TRBV19; d_gene: TRBD1; abundance: -; CDR3nt: TGTGCCAGTAGTATTGGGCGACAGGGGGGATTTCGCACAGATACGCAGTATTTT; CDR3aa: CASSIGRQGGFRTDTQYF
j_gene: TRBJ1-1; v_gene: TRBV5-1; d_gene: -; abundance: few; CDR3nt: TGCGCCAGCAGTCAGACGCGGGGTGAAGCTTTCTTT; CDR3aa: CASSQTRGEAFF
j_gene: TRBJ2-7; v_gene: TRBV28; d_gene: TRBD1; abundance: -; CDR3nt: TGTGCCAGCAGACCCACAGGGGGCACTGACGAGCAGTACTTC; CDR3aa: CASRPTGGTDEQYF
j_gene: TRBJ2-3; v_gene: TRBV7-9; d_gene: -; abundance: -; CDR3nt: TGTGCCAGCAGCTCTCCGGGCCGTTCCCTTCTTCTAGATACGCAGTATTTT; CDR3aa: CASSSPGRSLLLDTQYF
j_gene: TRBJ2-2; v_gene: TRBV3-1/TRBV3-2; d_gene: -; abundance: -; CDR3nt: TGTGCCAGCAGCCCTATGACTCCTTCCGGGGAGCTGTTTTTT; CDR3aa: CASSPMTPSGELFF
j_gene: TRBJ2-1; v_gene: TRBV11-2; d_gene: TRBD2; abundance: once; CDR3nt: TGTGCCAGCAGTCCTCGGCCTAGCGGGAGGGCGAATGAGCAGTTCTTC; CDR3aa: CASSPRPSGRANEQFF
j_gene: TRBJ1-5; v_gene: TRBV9; d_gene: -; abundance: -; CDR3nt: TGTGCCAGCAGCGTAGCAGGGGGCAATCAGCCCCAGCATTTT; CDR3aa: CASSVAGGNQPQHF
j_gene: TRBJ1-6; v_gene: TRBV2; d_gene: -; abundance: -; CDR3nt: TGTGCCAGCAGTGAAGCATGGGCCCCTAATTCACCCCTCCACTTT; CDR3aa: CASSEAWAPNSPLHF
j_gene: TRBJ2-1; v_gene: TRBV5-1; d_gene: -; abundance: -; CDR3nt: TGCGCCAGCAGCTCGGGGAAGACTAATGAGCAGTTCTTC; CDR3aa: CASSSGKTNEQFF
j_gene: TRBJ2-1; v_gene: TRBV7-3; d_gene: -; abundance: -; CDR3nt: TGTGCCAGCAGCCCCTCCCCTGCCACCCCAAGGGAGCAGTTCTTC; CDR3aa: CASSPSPATPREQFF
j_gene: TRBJ2-2; v_gene: TRBV28; d_gene: -; abundance: -; CDR3nt: TGTGCCACCTCGGGAAAAAACACCGGGGAGCTGTTTTTT; CDR3aa: CATSGKNTGELFF
j_gene: TRBJ2-5; v_gene: TRBV6-6; d_gene: -; abundance: -; CDR3nt: TGTGCCAGCAGTACTATCCAGGGAGTCTTGGGGGAGACCCAGTACTTC; CDR3aa: CASSTIQGVLGETQYF
j_gene: TRBJ2-1; v_gene: TRBV14; d_gene: -; abundance: -; CDR3nt: TGTGCCAGCAGCCAGAGGGGAGACAATGAGCAGTTCTTC; CDR3aa: CASSQRGDNEQFF
j_gene: TRBJ2-2; v_gene: TRBV27; d_gene: -; abundance: -; CDR3nt: TGTGCCAGCAGTTTATATCTCGGGGAGCTGTTTTTT; CDR3aa: CASSLYLGELFF
j_gene: TRBJ2-1; v_gene: TRBV7-3; d_gene: TRBD2; abundance: -; CDR3nt: TGTGCCAGCAGCTTAACCCCGTGGCGGGAGTTTCCCCACAATGAGCAGTTCTTC; CDR3aa: CASSLTPWREFPHNEQFF
j_gene: TRBJ2-1; v_gene: TRBV29-1; d_gene: TRBD2; abundance: -; CDR3nt: TGCAGCGTAGCTAATCCGGGACTAGCGGGAGGGCGCTCCTACAATGAGCAGTTCTTC; CDR3aa: CSVANPGLAGGRSYNEQFF
j_gene: TRBJ1-6; v_gene: TRBV6-4; d_gene: -; abundance: -; CDR3nt: TGTGCCAGCAGTGACTTGATCTCGGAGGGGCGGCGGAGCTCCTATAATTCACCCCTCCACTTT; CDR3aa: CASSDLISEGRRSSYNSPLHF
j_gene: TRBJ1-2; v_gene: TRBV6-2/TRBV6-3; d_gene: -; abundance: -; CDR3nt: TGTGCCAGCAGTTACGGGATCTATGGCTACACCTTC; CDR3aa: CASSYGIYGYTF
j_gene: TRBJ2-1; v_gene: TRBV5-1; d_gene: -; abundance: -; CDR3nt: TGCGCCAGCAGCTCCGGGGTCCTGGGTATCAATGAGCAGTTCTTC; CDR3aa: CASSSGVLGINEQFF
j_gene: TRBJ2-5; v_gene: TRBV7-8; d_gene: -; abundance: -; CDR3nt: TGTGCCAGCAGCCGAGGGGGAGGGGAGGAGACCCAGTACTTC; CDR3aa: CASSRGGGEETQYF
j_gene: TRBJ2-2; v_gene: TRBV11-2; d_gene: -; abundance: -; CDR3nt: TGTGCCAGCAGCTTAGATGGGGACTCTAACACCGGGGAGCTGTTTTTT; CDR3aa: CASSLDGDSNTGELFF
j_gene: TRBJ2-1; v_gene: TRBV9; d_gene: -; abundance: few; CDR3nt: TGTGCCAGCAGCGGGGGACACCCGACATGGAATGAGCAGTTCTTC; CDR3aa: CASSGGHPTWNEQFF
j_gene: TRBJ1-2; v_gene: TRBV4-1; d_gene: TRBD1; abundance: -; CDR3nt: TGCGCCAGCAGCCTCCGCACAACGACAGGGATTGGCTGCACCTTC; CDR3aa: CASSLRTTTGIGCTF
j_gene: TRBJ1-6; v_gene: TRBV10-3; d_gene: TRBD1; abundance: -; CDR3nt: TGTGCCGTACAGGGGGCGAATTCACCCCTCCACTTT; CDR3aa: CAVQGANSPLHF
j_gene: TRBJ1-5; v_gene: TRBV18; d_gene: -; abundance: -; CDR3nt: TGTGCCAGCTCACCGGAGAGTGGCAATCAGCCCCAGCATTTT; CDR3aa: CASSPESGNQPQHF
j_gene: TRBJ2-3; v_gene: TRBV7-2; d_gene: TRBD2; abundance: -; CDR3nt: TGTGCCAGCAGCCCACGACTAGCGGGGGGTTCAGATACGCAGTATTTT; CDR3aa: CASSPRLAGGSDTQYF
j_gene: TRBJ2-5; v_gene: TRBV6-5; d_gene: -; abundance: -; CDR3nt: TGTGCCAGCCTCGGGCGCCCTAGCGAACAAGAGACCCAGTACTTC; CDR3aa: CASLGRPSEQETQYF
j_gene: TRBJ1-2; v_gene: TRBV12-5; d_gene: -; abundance: -; CDR3nt: TGTGCTAGTGGTTTGGGCCCCACCGCCCCCGGGGCTCCTAACTATGGCTACACCTTC; CDR3aa: CASGLGPTAPGAPNYGYTF
j_gene: TRBJ1-4; v_gene: TRBV3-1/TRBV3-2; d_gene: -; abundance: once; CDR3nt: TGTGCCAGCAGCCAAGAAGGGGAAAAACTGTTTTTT; CDR3aa: CASSQEGEKLFF
j_gene: TRBJ2-2; v_gene: TRBV5-1; d_gene: TRBD1; abundance: -; CDR3nt: TGCGCCAGCAGTACCGGGACAGGTGGGACCGGGGAGCTGTTTTTT; CDR3aa: CASSTGTGGTGELFF
j_gene: TRBJ2-7; v_gene: TRBV5-1; d_gene: -; abundance: -; CDR3nt: TGCGCCAGCAGCTATAACACCGGGACTCTCTACGAGCAGTACTTC; CDR3aa: CASSYNTGTLYEQYF
j_gene: TRBJ2-7; v_gene: TRBV29-1; d_gene: -; abundance: once; CDR3nt: TGCAGCGGAGGCTCAGTCGGGAGTGGCGAGCAGTACTTC; CDR3aa: CSGGSVGSGEQYF
j_gene: TRBJ2-7; v_gene: TRBV6-5; d_gene: -; abundance: once; CDR3nt: TGTGCCAGCAGTTTCGGGACACCTCCACGCGAGCAGTACTTC; CDR3aa: CASSFGTPPREQYF
j_gene: TRBJ1-6; v_gene: TRBV6-5; d_gene: -; abundance: -; CDR3nt: TGTGCCAGCAGTTACCTGGCCAGGGCCGATTCACCCCTCCACTTT; CDR3aa: CASSYLARADSPLHF
j_gene: TRBJ1-6; v_gene: TRBV7-2; d_gene: -; abundance: -; CDR3nt: TGTGCCAGCAGCTTGAATTCACCCCTCCACTTT; CDR3aa: CASSLNSPLHF
j_gene: TRBJ1-1; v_gene: TRBV6-5; d_gene: -; abundance: -; CDR3nt: TGTGCCAGCAGCCACGGGGGGGCAGGGACTGAAGCTTTCTTT; CDR3aa: CASSHGGAGTEAFF
j_gene: TRBJ2-2; v_gene: TRBV7-8; d_gene: TRBD1; abundance: -; CDR3nt: TGTGCCAGCAGTTATACCTGGACAGGAGCCGCCGGGGAGCTGTTTTTT; CDR3aa: CASSYTWTGAAGELFF
j_gene: TRBJ2-1; v_gene: TRBV9; d_gene: TRBD2; abundance: -; CDR3nt: TGTGCCAGCAGCCCTAGCTGGGGCGGGAGCTCCTACAATGAGCAGTTCTTC; CDR3aa: CASSPSWGGSSYNEQFF
j_gene: TRBJ1-4; v_gene: TRBV28; d_gene: TRBD1; abundance: -; CDR3nt: TGTGCCAGCAGCTGGGGACAGCAGGGAAGTGGCGAAAAACTGTTTTTT; CDR3aa: CASSWGQQGSGEKLFF
j_gene: TRBJ2-5; v_gene: TRBV9; d_gene: -; abundance: few; CDR3nt: TGTGCCAGCAGCGTAGGTGAGGGGACCCAAGAGACCCAGTACTTC; CDR3aa: CASSVGEGTQETQYF
j_gene: TRBJ2-3; v_gene: TRBV4-3; d_gene: TRBD2; abundance: -; CDR3nt: TGCGCCAGCAGCCAAGATCACGGACTAGCGGGATGGGTAGATACGCAGTATTTT; CDR3aa: CASSQDHGLAGWVDTQYF
j_gene: TRBJ1-5; v_gene: TRBV4-3; d_gene: -; abundance: few; CDR3nt: TGCGCCAGCAGCCAAGATAGGTCTGTGGGCAATCAGCCCCAGCATTTT; CDR3aa: CASSQDRSVGNQPQHF
j_gene: TRBJ2-3; v_gene: TRBV27; d_gene: -; abundance: -; CDR3nt: TGTGCCAGCACCGAAGGTATCATCGTAACCAATACGCAGTATTTT; CDR3aa: CASTEGIIVTNTQYF
j_gene: TRBJ2-7; v_gene: TRBV7-8; d_gene: TRBD2; abundance: -; CDR3nt: TGTGCCAGCAGCTCCGGGACTAGCGGGAGGGTCCACGAGCAGTACTTC; CDR3aa: CASSSGTSGRVHEQYF
j_gene: TRBJ2-7; v_gene: TRBV25-1; d_gene: -; abundance: -; CDR3nt: TGTGCCAGCAGTGAATTGGGTTTCGAGCAGTACTTC; CDR3aa: CASSELGFEQYF
j_gene: TRBJ2-7; v_gene: TRBV27; d_gene: -; abundance: once; CDR3nt: TGTGCCAGCAGTTTAATAGGTGAGCAGTACTTC; CDR3aa: CASSLIGEQYF
j_gene: TRBJ2-1; v_gene: TRBV10-3; d_gene: -; abundance: -; CDR3nt: TGTGCCATCAGTGGTAAGGGGGGCTCCTACAATGAGCAGTTCTTC; CDR3aa: CAISGKGGSYNEQFF
j_gene: TRBJ1-6; v_gene: TRBV7-6; d_gene: -; abundance: -; CDR3nt: TGTGCCAGCAGCGATGGCCAGGGGCATTATAATTCACCCCTCCACTTT; CDR3aa: CASSDGQGHYNSPLHF